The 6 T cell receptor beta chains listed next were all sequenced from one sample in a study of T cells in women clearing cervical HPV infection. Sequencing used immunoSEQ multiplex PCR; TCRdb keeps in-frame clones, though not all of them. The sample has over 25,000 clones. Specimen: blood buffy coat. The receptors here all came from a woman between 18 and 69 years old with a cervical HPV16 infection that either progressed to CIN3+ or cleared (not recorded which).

CDR3 region: CASTGQRNQPQHF. The DNA read from the CDR3 is TGTGCCAGTACGGGACAGCGCAATCAGCCC. The rearrangement joins TRBV19 to TRBJ1-5; 7 nucleotides align to TRBD1. Read coverage stops 3 residues before the CDR3 terminus; the germline J gene supplies the remainder. V lost 7 bases, J lost 2 bases, and 2 bases stayed unmatched. Germline CDR1 reads LNHDA; CDR2 reads SQIVND (reference sequence). This CDR3 contains 13 residues.

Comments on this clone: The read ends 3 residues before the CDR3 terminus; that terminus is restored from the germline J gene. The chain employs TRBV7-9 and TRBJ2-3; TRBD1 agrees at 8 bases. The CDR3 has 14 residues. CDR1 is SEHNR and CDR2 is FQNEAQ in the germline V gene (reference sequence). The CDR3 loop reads CASSLGTGGQTQYF. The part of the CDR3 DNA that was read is TGTGCCAGCAGCTTAGGCACAGGGGGACAGACG.

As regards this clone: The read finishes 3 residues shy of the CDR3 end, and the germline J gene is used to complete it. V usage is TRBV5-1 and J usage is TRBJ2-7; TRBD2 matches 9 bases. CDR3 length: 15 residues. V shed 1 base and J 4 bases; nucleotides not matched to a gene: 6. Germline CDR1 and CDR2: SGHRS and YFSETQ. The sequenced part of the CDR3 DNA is TGCGCCAGCAGCTTGATGGGCGGGAGGGAGTACGAG. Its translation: CASSLMGGREYE. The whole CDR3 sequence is CASSLMGGREYEQYF.

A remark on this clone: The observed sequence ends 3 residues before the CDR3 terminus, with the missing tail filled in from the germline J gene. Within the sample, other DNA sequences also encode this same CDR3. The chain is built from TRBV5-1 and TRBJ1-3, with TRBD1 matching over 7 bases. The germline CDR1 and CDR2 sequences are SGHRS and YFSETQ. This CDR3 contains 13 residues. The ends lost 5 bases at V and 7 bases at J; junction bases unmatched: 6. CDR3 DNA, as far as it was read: TGCGCCAGCAGTACCGAACAGGGGAACACC. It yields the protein CASSTEQGNT. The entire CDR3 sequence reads CASSTEQGNTIYF.

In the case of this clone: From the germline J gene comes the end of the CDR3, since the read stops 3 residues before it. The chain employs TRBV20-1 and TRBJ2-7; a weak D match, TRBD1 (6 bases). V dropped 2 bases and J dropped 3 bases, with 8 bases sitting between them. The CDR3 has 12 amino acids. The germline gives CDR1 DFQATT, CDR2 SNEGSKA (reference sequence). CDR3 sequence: CSARPRGYEQYF. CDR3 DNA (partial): TGCAGTGCTAGACCCAGGGGCTACGAG.

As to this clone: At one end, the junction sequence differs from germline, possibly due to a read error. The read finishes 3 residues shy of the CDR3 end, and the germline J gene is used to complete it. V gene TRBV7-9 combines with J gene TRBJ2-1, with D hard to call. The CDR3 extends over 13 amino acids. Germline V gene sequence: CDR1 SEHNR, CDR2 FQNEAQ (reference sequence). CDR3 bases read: TGTTCCAGCAGCTCAACGGCCTACAATGAG. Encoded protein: CSSSSTAYNE. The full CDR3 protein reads CSSSSTAYNEQFF.